Below are 2 T cell receptor beta chains sequenced from a single sample in a study of cytomegalovirus exposure and HLA in healthy donors. Amplification used 60 Vbeta primers and 13 Jbeta primers. The assay was immunoSEQ multiplex PCR, and TCRdb's table has in-frame clones only and misses some. The sample holds about 140,000 clones, around 78% seen once. The sequenced material came from PBMCs. Receptors were obtained from a woman between 18 and 30 years old in good health and CMV-seropositive.

The chain combines TRBV5-6 with TRBJ1-2; a weak D match, TRBD1 (5 bases). V was clipped by 4 bases and J by 3 bases, with 16 bases between them. Per the germline V gene, CDR1 is SGHDT and CDR2 is YYEEEE. The CDR3 spans 15 residues. The DNA for the CDR3 is TGTGCCAGCAGCCCCAAACCGACAGCCGACTATGGCTACACCTTC. As protein: CASSPKPTADYGYTF.

This clone has just a few counts. The chain combines TRBV15 with TRBJ1-4; no definite D call. CDR3 length: 14 residues. V lost 0 bases and J lost 5, with 7 bases in between. Germline V gene lookup returns CDR1 LNHNV and CDR2 YYDKDF (reference sequence). The CDR3 sequence is CATSRDPGNEKLFF. The CDR3 DNA is TGTGCCACCAGCAGAGATCCCGGGAATGAAAAACTGTTTTTT. The variable domain in full, with the rest retrieved from reference TRBV15 and TRBJ1-4, is DAMVIQNPRYQVTQFGKPVTLSCSQTLNHNVMYWYQQKSSQAPKLLFHYYDKDFNNEADTPDNFQSRRPNTSFCFLDIRSPGLGDTAMYLCATSRDPGNEKLFFGSGTQLSVL.